This T cell receptor (beta chain) was sequenced in a study of T cells in Graves' hyperthyroidism and ophthalmopathy. Broader study findings: Through a model of 13 V-J features, ophthalmopathy was separated from stable hyperthyroidism. Blood also held most thyroid clonotypes expanded beyond 0.001.

V lost 2 bases, J lost 0 bases, and 11 bases lay in between. Germline V lookup: CDR1 MDHEN, CDR2 SYDVKM. CDR3 size: 16 residues. Regions amplified from RNA transcripts were the TCR beta CDR3 regions. With the HTBI primer set, the TCR CDR3 went through a first round of RT-PCR. Using its own MiXCR run on the multiplex PCR reads, TCRdb lists one record per CDR3 protein. The sample records more than 500,000 distinct CDR3 sequences, 15% to 20% being singletons. About this clonotype itself: Its antigen is currently unknown.

Patients with ophthalmopathy all had a Clinical Activity Score of at least 3, a NOSPECS grade of at least 4 and duration under 3 months. This chain links TRBV28 with TRBJ2-1; unclear D gene. The clonotype originates from a woman in her thirties with Graves' ophthalmopathy. Sequenced material: blood. CDR3 residues: CASSLVLESSYNEQFF. CDR3 bases: TGTGCCAGCAGTTTAGTATTGGAGAGCTCCTACAATGAGCAGTTCTTC.